This TCR beta chain was profiled in a study of T cell changes during pregnancy in multiple sclerosis. TCRdb's table, derived via immunoSEQ multiplex PCR, lists solely in-frame clones and lacks some. This table holds some 100,000 clones, approximately 92% found once. The CDR3 is 14 residues long. Germline CDR1 is SNHLY and CDR2 is FYNNEI. The V end was cut by 2 bases, the J end by 4 bases, with 12 bases between. The chain links TRBV2 to TRBJ2-7; possibly TRBD1 for D (6 bases). The sample in question was peripheral blood, obtained after pregnancy. This TCR was sampled from a female donor with multiple sclerosis, enrolled in a pregnancy study. CDR3 loop: CASSEPYRVYEQYF. The CDR3 DNA reads TGTGCCAGCAGTGAACCCTACAGGGTGTACGAGCAGTACTTC.